This is a list of T cell receptor beta chains from one sample in a study of T cells in Graves' hyperthyroidism and ophthalmopathy. A single record per CDR3 protein comes from TCRdb applying MiXCR to the multiplex PCR reads. Seen here are 450,000 to 700,000 distinct CDR3 sequences, roughly 46% observed once, and the top ten hold around 7.7%. Material for sequencing was peripheral blood or thyroid tissue (not recorded which). These receptors all stem from a woman younger than 35 with Graves' hyperthyroidism. Both conserved end residues are trimmed from each CDR3. Each record gives: V gene, CDR3 length, CDR3 protein.

>TRBV14|11
ASSLGLRNEQF
>TRBV9|11
ASNPGGRETQH
>TRBV7-9|13
ASRTSGSSYNEQF
>TRBV5-4|11
AFRGGNTGELF
>TRBV6-5|10
ASTAGGTEAF
>TRBV7-9|14
ASSLVGAGMNTEAF
>TRBV29-1|12
SVVPRVANYGYT
>TRBV2|12
ASSGTGQGETQY
>TRBV7-9|14
ASSSVAGSSYNEQF
>TRBV12-3/TRBV12-4|11
ASSLMGAGGYT
>TRBV6-1|16
ASSDTAGTAWRNSPLH
>TRBV2|13
ASSVAGQGSETQY
>TRBV7-2|12
ASSRNRVGPEAF
>TRBV20-1|12
SARAPSGLYEQY
>TRBV7-3|13
ASSYGQGAYNEQF
>TRBV5-1|12
AGHRRLNTGELF
>TRBV5-1|13
ASSPGNMGTGELF
>TRBV6-1|12
ASSRRLERETQY
>TRBV2|13
ASSRAAQVADTQY
>TRBV7-2|14
ASSETGISGANVLT
>TRBV11-2|17
ASSHPSGTGGTGANVLT
>TRBV7-9|13
ASSLQQPGTDTQY
>TRBV10-3|11
AISGKTGSPLH
>TRBV10-3|12
AISPRTGRHEQY
>TRBV27|13
ASSSPRGSGETQY
>TRBV20-1|10
SARLWGETQY
>TRBV6-4|11
ASRHIKPGELF
>TRBV5-1|15
ASSSGTSGRSRYEQY
>TRBV19|13
ASSIAGYDTDTQY
>TRBV12-3/TRBV12-4|12
ASTPAGGGQPQH
>TRBV12-3/TRBV12-4|18
ASSLASTNGGLAYNSPLH
>TRBV12-3/TRBV12-4|13
ASRRTLDSNQPQY
>TRBV6-2/TRBV6-3|13
ASSRSGRPSYEQY